The next 22 T cell receptor beta chains were all read from a single sample in a study of T cells expressing NK-cell markers. TCRdb reanalyzed the 5' RACE reads and collapses them to one entry per CDR3 protein, without DNA. This sample's clone table lists 350,000 to 450,000 distinct CDR3 sequences. Sample: blood T cells: a sorted CD56 or NKG2C T cell subset, CD4+ or CD8+ T cells, or bulk PBMC T cells (not recorded which). The receptors derive from a man aged 18 to 69 in good health.

This sequence joins TRBV5-1 and TRBJ2-1; TCRdb designates TRBD2, a call that cannot be tested without DNA. The CDR3 runs 19 residues. Germline loops: CDR1 SGHRS, CDR2 YFSETQ. Here the CDR3 reads CASSLALAGTPPTYNEQFF.

The chain links TRBV5-1 to TRBJ1-1; TCRdb lists TRBD1, though no DNA is available to test this call. The CDR3 totals 15 residues. Looked up from germline, CDR1 is SGHRS and CDR2 is YFSETQ. CDR3 sequence: CASSLGTAVWTEAFF.

This chain connects TRBV11-2 to TRBJ1-2. Germline CDR1 is SGHAT and CDR2 is FQNNGV. The CDR3 consists of 14 residues. CDR3 residues: CASSLVASWSSYTF.

V gene TRBV3-1 combines with J gene TRBJ1-4. CDR3 length equals 15 residues. In germline, CDR1 is LGHDT, CDR2 YNNKEL (reference sequence). CDR3 sequence: CASRFSVTTNEKLFF.

The genes are TRBV5-5 and TRBJ2-2. The CDR3 has 14 residues. Germline CDR1 SGHKS, CDR2 YYEKEE (reference sequence). The CDR3 sequence: CASVPIGSTGELFF.

The chain couples TRBV18 to TRBJ2-3; lacking DNA, the TRBD1 call made by TCRdb goes unchecked. CDR1 KGHSH and CDR2 LQKENI come from the germline V gene. This CDR3 is 13 amino acids long. The chain's CDR3 is CASTPGHTDTQYF.

The chain links TRBV3-1 to TRBJ2-7. CDR3 length: 11 residues. Germline V gene sequence: CDR1 LGHDT, CDR2 YNNKEL (reference sequence). CDR3 sequence: CASSQGVDPYF.

The chain links TRBV20-1 to TRBJ2-6. CDR3 length equals 13 residues. Germline CDR1 and CDR2: DFQATT and SNEGSKA (reference sequence). The CDR3 is CSAGVSGANVLTF.

V usage is TRBV12-3 or TRBV12-4 and J usage is TRBJ1-5; as DNA is missing, the TRBD1 call by TCRdb cannot be tested. This CDR3 spans 14 amino acids. Here the CDR3 reads CASRDRYPNQPQHF.

The genes are TRBV20-1 and TRBJ2-4. The CDR3 extends over 14 amino acids. Germline CDR1 is DFQATT and CDR2 is SNEGSKA (reference sequence). This CDR3 reads CSAIGGLSKNIQYF.

The V and J genes are TRBV21-1 and TRBJ2-2; absent DNA, TCRdb's TRBD2 call cannot be checked. TRBV21-1 is given as a pseudogene. The CDR3 is 18 residues long. The CDR3 loop is CASSDEASGGEDTGELFF.

The chain combines TRBV12-3 or TRBV12-4 with TRBJ2-1; no DNA is available, so the TRBD1 call from TCRdb remains unchecked. The CDR3 loop spans 14 amino acids. The chain's CDR3 is CASSISGGANEQFF.

V and J are TRBV6-1 and TRBJ2-3; there is no DNA to check the TCRdb D call of TRBD2. CDR3 length: 15 amino acids. Germline loops: CDR1 MNHNS, CDR2 SASEGT. The CDR3 spells CASSPAGVSTDTQYF.

The chain links TRBV4-1 to TRBJ1-1. In germline, CDR1 is MGHRA, CDR2 YSYEKL. The CDR3 extends over 14 amino acids. The CDR3 here is CASSHYTENTEAFF.

The V gene is TRBV5-6, the J gene TRBJ1-2; with no DNA, the TCRdb D assignment of TRBD1 cannot be verified. This CDR3 spans 15 amino acids. In germline, CDR1 is SGHDT, CDR2 YYEEEE. The CDR3 reads CASSRSDRGLVGYTF.

V usage is TRBV13 and J usage is TRBJ2-1; checking the TCRdb D call of TRBD1 is not possible without DNA. The germline V gene encodes CDR1 PRHDT and CDR2 FYEKMQ (reference sequence). The CDR3 contains 18 residues. Here the CDR3 reads CASSNPDLTPSSYNEQFF.

The rearrangement uses TRBV18 and TRBJ2-7. Germline-derived CDR1 and CDR2 are KGHSH and LQKENI. This CDR3 is built from 13 residues. The CDR3: CASSSGMDAEQYF.

This chain connects TRBV4-2 to TRBJ2-1; the TCRdb call, TRBD2, lacks DNA for checking. The V gene's germline CDR1 is LGHNA and CDR2 YNFKEQ. The CDR3 consists of 17 residues. The CDR3 region is CASSQDLLAGGNNEQFF.

The rearrangement links TRBV29-1 to TRBJ1-2. The germline V gene has CDR1 SQVTM and CDR2 ANQGSEA. The CDR3 covers 13 residues. The CDR3 is CSVEAANYYGYTF.

This sequence joins TRBV6-1 and TRBJ1-1; the TCRdb D gene call, TRBD1, has no DNA to confirm it. The length of the CDR3 is 19 residues. The germline CDR1 and CDR2 sequences are MNHNS and SASEGT. CDR3 sequence reads: CASSPTTGQGALMNTEAFF.

The chain has TRBV5-1 and TRBJ1-6. This CDR3 contains 16 residues. Germline V lookup: CDR1 SGHRS, CDR2 YFSETQ. The CDR3 is CASSLRSHGDNSPLHF.

The V and J genes are TRBV20-1 and TRBJ2-5; the D call of TRBD2 rests on TCRdb alone, since no DNA is present to check it. The CDR3 consists of 12 residues. The germline V gene has CDR1 DFQATT and CDR2 SNEGSKA (reference sequence). This CDR3 is CSAGGGQETQYF.